Included here is one T cell receptor (beta chain) sequence, with context. Its target antigen remains unknown. No base qualities exist here, and no much larger clone lies one base off it. The time point label, as the study defines it: pre-transplant. Unstimulated PBMCs, after thawing, were stained for CD3, CD4 and CD8 and then FACS-sorted into CD3+CD4+ and CD3+CD8+ populations. All 8 studied subjects were randomized to immunosuppression withdrawal. Genomic DNA was isolated with the Qiagen DNeasy Blood and Tissue Kit. High-throughput TCRbeta CDR3 sequencing of frozen genomic DNA was performed by immunoSEQ, including PCR amplification, mapping, bias correction and internal controls. Under the source paper's analysis protocol: Productive rearrangements were retained, and unique TCRbeta sequences were defined by the CDR3 nucleotide sequence together with the V and J gene. Donor-reactive sequences required at least 5-fold expansion in CFSE-low cells versus unstimulated pre-transplant cells and at least 0.01% frequency. Per-subject minimum frequency thresholds, based on the lowest-template unstimulated sample, ensured at least 90% detection power. Jensen-Shannon divergence between the top 1000 TCRbeta sequences post-transplant and pre-transplant was used to measure repertoire turnover. Two-sided Fisher's exact tests were used to test for changes in how often donor-reactive sequences were detected. TCRdb mirrors the immuneACCESS table, restricted to in-frame sequences. Some clones are absent from its copies; in checked studies, under half trace to an unresolved V gene, and the reason for the others is unknown. That table furnishes V, J and clone size, whereas the DNA furnished D and trimming. For this sample the table gives approximately 100,000 clones, of which 82% were detected only once. 0.99% of the sample is held by the ten biggest clonotypes.

Spanning cysteine to phenylalanine, the CDR3 consists of 17 amino acids. Only the CDR3 portion is preserved as DNA: 51 bases, with reading frame beginning at the first base. A distance of 17 bases separates the germline ends of V and J, which lose 3 bases and 3 bases respectively. CDR1 is given as MGHRA and CDR2 as YSYEKL, both from the germline V gene. This entry is derived from a study of T cell clones after liver transplantation (dated 2019 in TCRdb). At the level of the whole study: Samples were obtained from ITN030ST, a randomized trial in which withdrawal of immunosuppression was attempted within 2 years of liver transplantation. Donor-reactive T cell clones were identified by TCRbeta sequencing following a pre-transplant mixed lymphocyte reaction and were subsequently tracked in post-transplant blood. Third party-reactive TCRbeta sequences from pre-transplant MLRs were also identified as an antigen-independent comparator for donor-reactive sequences. Of the eight recipients, a few were HCV-positive, while the remaining recipients had been transplanted for non-autoimmune, non-viral indications. Subjects received no induction therapy and standard immunosuppression until randomization at 12-24 months post-transplant. To count as tolerant, a recipient had to stay completely off immunosuppression for at least one year without liver enzymes climbing beyond twice the upper limit of normal. Blood samples were collected pre-transplant, then pre-randomization ahead of withdrawal, and finally post-randomization once withdrawal had either been completed or failed. The study cohort included 8 liver transplant recipients, of whom 3 were classified as tolerant and 5 as non-tolerant.

Study-level results and caveats: The conclusions were preliminary, being limited by small, heterogeneous patient numbers and by non-standardized post-transplant time points. In 5 of 8 subjects, circulating donor-reactive CD4 TCRbeta sequences decreased significantly after transplant, regardless of tolerance or HCV status. Without allograft tissue specimens, donor-reactive T cells may have migrated into the graft rather than being deleted. A greater decline was seen for donor-reactive sequences than for third party-reactive sequences, suggesting partial antigen-specific deletion unrelated to withdrawal success. In two subjects, low numbers of available donor cells limited the measurable donor-reactive repertoire. When repertoire turnover was taken into account, detection of donor-reactive sequences was significantly reduced in 7 of 8 subjects for CD4 and in 8 of 8 subjects for CD8.

The sample here was CD4+ T cells from blood, taken before liver transplant. Rearrangement joined TRBV4-1 to TRBJ2-2, and TRBD1 may be the D gene, going by 6 matching bases. This clonotype was sampled from a human donor who received a liver transplant. The CDR3 amino acid sequence is: CASSHVSRGMDTGELFF. The nucleotide sequence is given as TGCGCCAGCAGCCACGTTTCCAGGGGAATGGACACCGGGGAGCTGTTTTTT.